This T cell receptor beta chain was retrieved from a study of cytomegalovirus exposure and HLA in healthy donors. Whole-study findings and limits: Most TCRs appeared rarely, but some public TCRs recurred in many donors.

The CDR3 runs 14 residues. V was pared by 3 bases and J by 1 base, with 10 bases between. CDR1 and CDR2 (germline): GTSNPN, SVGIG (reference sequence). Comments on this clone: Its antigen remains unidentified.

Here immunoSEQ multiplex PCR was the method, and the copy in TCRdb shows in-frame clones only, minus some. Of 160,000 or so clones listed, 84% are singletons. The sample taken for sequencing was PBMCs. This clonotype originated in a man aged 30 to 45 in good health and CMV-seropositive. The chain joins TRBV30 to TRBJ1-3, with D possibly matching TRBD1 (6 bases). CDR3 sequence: CAWRQGSSGNTIYF. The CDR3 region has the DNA TGTGCCTGGAGACAGGGAAGTTCTGGAAACACCATATATTTT.